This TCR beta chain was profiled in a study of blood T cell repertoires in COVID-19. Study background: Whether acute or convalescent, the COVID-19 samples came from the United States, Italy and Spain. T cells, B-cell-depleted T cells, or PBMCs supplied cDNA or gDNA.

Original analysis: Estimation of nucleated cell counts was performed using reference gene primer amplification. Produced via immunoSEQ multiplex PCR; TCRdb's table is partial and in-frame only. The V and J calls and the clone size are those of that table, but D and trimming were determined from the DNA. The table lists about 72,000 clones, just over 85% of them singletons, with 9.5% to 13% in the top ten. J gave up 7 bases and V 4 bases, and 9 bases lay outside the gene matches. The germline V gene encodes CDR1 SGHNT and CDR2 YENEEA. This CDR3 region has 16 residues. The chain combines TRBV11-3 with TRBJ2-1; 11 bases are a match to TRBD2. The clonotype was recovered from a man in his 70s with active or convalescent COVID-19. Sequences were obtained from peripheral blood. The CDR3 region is CASSSRTSGHGNEQFF. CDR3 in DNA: TGTGCCAGCAGCTCCAGGACTAGCGGGCACGGGAATGAGCAGTTCTTC. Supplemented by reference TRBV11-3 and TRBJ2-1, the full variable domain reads EAGVVQSPRYKIIEKKQPVAFWCNPISGHNTLYWYLQNLGQGPELLIRYENEEAVDDSQLPKDRFSAERLKGVDSTLKIQPAELGDSAVYLCASSSRTSGHGNEQFFGPGTRLTVL.